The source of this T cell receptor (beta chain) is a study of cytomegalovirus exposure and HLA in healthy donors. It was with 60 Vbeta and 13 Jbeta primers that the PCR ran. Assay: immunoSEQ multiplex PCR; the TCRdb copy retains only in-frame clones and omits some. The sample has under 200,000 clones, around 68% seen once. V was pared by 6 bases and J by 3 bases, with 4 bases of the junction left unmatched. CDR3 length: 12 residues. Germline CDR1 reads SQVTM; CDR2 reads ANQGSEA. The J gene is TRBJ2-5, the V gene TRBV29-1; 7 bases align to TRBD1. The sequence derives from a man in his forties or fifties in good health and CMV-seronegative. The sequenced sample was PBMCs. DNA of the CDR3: TGCAGCGTCGGACAGGTGGAAGAGACCCAGTACTTC. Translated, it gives CSVGQVEETQYF.